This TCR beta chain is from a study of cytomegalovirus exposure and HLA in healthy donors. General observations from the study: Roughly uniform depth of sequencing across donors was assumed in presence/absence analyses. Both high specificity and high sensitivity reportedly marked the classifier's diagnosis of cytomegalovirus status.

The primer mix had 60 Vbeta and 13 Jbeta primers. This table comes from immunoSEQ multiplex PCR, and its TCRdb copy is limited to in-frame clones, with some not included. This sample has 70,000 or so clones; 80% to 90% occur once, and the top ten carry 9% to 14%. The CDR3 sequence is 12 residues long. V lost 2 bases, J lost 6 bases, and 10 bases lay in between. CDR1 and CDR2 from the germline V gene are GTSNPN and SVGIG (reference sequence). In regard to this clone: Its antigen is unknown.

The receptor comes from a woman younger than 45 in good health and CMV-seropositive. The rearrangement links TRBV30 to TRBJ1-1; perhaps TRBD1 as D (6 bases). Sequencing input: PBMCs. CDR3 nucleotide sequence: TGTGCCTGGAGTATCGGACAGCCTGAAGCTTTCTTT. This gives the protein CAWSIGQPEAFF. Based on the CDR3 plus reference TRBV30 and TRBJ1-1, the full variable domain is SQTIHQWPATLVQPVGSPLSLECTVEGTSNPNLYWYRQAAGRGLQLLFYSVGIGQISSEVPQNLSASRPQDRQFILSSKKLLLSDSGFYLCAWSIGQPEAFFGQGTRLTVV.